This entry features one T cell receptor beta chain sequence. Its specificity is not known. Two replicates per tumor sample, mostly from around 4.9 ug of genomic DNA. Using immunoSEQ multiplex PCR, the repertoire was profiled, and TCRdb retains in-frame clones only, with some absent. The data contain about 15,000 clones, around 40% of them singletons. Time point here: after neoadjuvant nivolumab, at surgical resection. These data belong to a study of neoadjuvant anti-PD-1 for oral cavity cancer. Background on the study: Patients without progression received a fourth nivolumab dose around day 43, then surgical resection on days 50-56.

From germline, CDR1 is SGHRS and CDR2 YFSETQ. The trim removed 4 bases at V and 5 bases at J, leaving 10 bases unmatched. CDR3 length equals 17 residues. General study findings and limits: Greater tumor shrinkage accompanied bigger post-treatment sizes of preexisting clones.

The sequence came from a person aged 40 to 85 with oral cavity squamous cell carcinoma. The rearrangement uses TRBV5-1 and TRBJ2-1; 12 nucleotides match TRBD2. The sample in question was tumor tissue, obtained after nivolumab (anti-PD-1) treatment. CDR3 residues: CASSPNLLAGGHNEQFF. The CDR3 DNA reads as TGCGCCAGCAGCCCTAACCTCCTAGCGGGGGGGCACAATGAGCAGTTCTTC.